This passage covers 22 T cell receptor beta chains from one sample sequenced in a study of blood T cell repertoires in COVID-19 (dated by TCRdb to about 2020). Receptor amplification or capture employed the immunoSEQ multiplex PCR assay. TCRdb provides this immuneACCESS table in a form limited to in-frame rearrangements. Some clones are lacking; in checked studies, under half of them reflect an unresolved V gene, and why the rest are absent is not known. Across this sample there are 50,000 to 70,000 clones, with 75% to 80% seen only once. The ten largest clones take up about 20% of the sample. Sequenced sample: peripheral blood. These receptors all stem from a man between 45 and 60 years old with active or convalescent COVID-19.

V and J are TRBV28 and TRBJ2-6; D is ambiguous. This CDR3 is 13 amino acids long. V was pared by 9 bases and J by 0 bases, with 6 bases between. Germline V lookup: CDR1 MDHEN, CDR2 SYDVKM. The CDR3 DNA follows: TGTGCCAGTAGGAGCTCTGGGGCCAACGTCCTGACTTTC. This gives the protein CASRSSGANVLTF.

The V call is TRBV7-6, the J call TRBJ2-7, with 10 positions matching TRBD2. The CDR3 extends over 16 amino acids. CDR1 and CDR2 from the germline V gene are SGHVS and FNYEAQ. The junction had 7 bases not matched to a gene; V was cut back by 2 bases and J by 3 bases. DNA of the CDR3: TGTGCCAGCAGCTTATTCGGGACTAGCGTCGGCTACGAGCAGTACTTC. Its protein is CASSLFGTSVGYEQYF.

The J gene is TRBJ1-2, the V gene TRBV5-1, with D tentatively TRBD1 (6 bases). Trimming took off 0 bases at V and 4 bases at J, with 10 bases between the two ends. Germline V gene sequence: CDR1 SGHRS, CDR2 YFSETQ. CDR3 length equals 14 residues. CDR3 nucleotide sequence: TGCGCCAGCAGCTTGGGGGACATCCGCTATGGCTACACCTTC. Its protein is CASSLGDIRYGYTF.

The CDR3: CASSLKMGGAQHF. DNA for the CDR3: TGTGCCAGCAGCCTGAAGATGGGGGGAGCCCAGCATTTT. The chain combines TRBV12-3 or TRBV12-4 with TRBJ1-5; D perhaps matches TRBD1 (5 bases). CDR3 size: 13 residues. V lost 6 bases, J lost 11 bases, and 17 bases lay in between.

The J gene is TRBJ2-2, the V gene TRBV27, with 9 bases matching TRBD2. Germline V CDR1 and CDR2: MNHEY, SMNVEV (reference sequence). This CDR3 has 18 residues. Trimming at V came to 6 bases and at J to 5 bases, leaving 16 bases not matched to a gene. CDR3 bases: TGTGCCAGCAGCTCTCGGGGGCGGGGACTAGCTGTTACCGGGGAGCTGTTTTTT. It translates to CASSSRGRGLAVTGELFF.

The CDR3 DNA is TGTGCGGAATGCCCCCACGGACAGGTTTGGAATGGCTACACCTTC. Protein product: CAECPHGQVWNGYTF. This chain joins TRBV5-4 and TRBJ1-2; 7 bases fit TRBD1. This CDR3 spans 15 amino acids. Per germline, CDR1 SGHNT and CDR2 YYREEE (reference sequence).

The chain joins TRBV3-1 (or the pseudogene TRBV3-2) to TRBJ2-1; 8 bases are a match to TRBD2. The V gene's germline CDR1 is LGHDT and CDR2 YNNKEL (reference sequence). CDR3 length equals 14 residues. The V gene end was trimmed by 1 base and the J gene end by 4 bases; junction bases not matched to a gene: 0. The CDR3 nucleotides read TGTGCCAGCAGCCAAGCTAGCGGGTACAATGAGCAGTTCTTC. Amino acids: CASSQASGYNEQFF.

This rearrangement joins TRBV5-1 to TRBJ2-5, with D maybe TRBD1 (7 bases). The CDR3 consists of 16 residues. V was cut by 5 bases and J by 0 bases, with 17 bases left in between. The germline V gene has CDR1 SGHRS and CDR2 YFSETQ. The CDR3 loop is CASRTGPGGYQETQYF. DNA for the CDR3: TGCGCCAGCAGGACAGGGCCAGGGGGGTACCAAGAGACCCAGTACTTC. The whole variable domain, remainder taken from reference TRBV5-1 and TRBJ2-5, is KAGVTQTPRYLIKTRGQQVTLSCSPISGHRSVSWYQQTPGQGLQFLFEYFSETQRNKGNFPGRFSGRQFSNSRSEMNVSTLELGDSALYLCASRTGPGGYQETQYFGPGTRLLVL.

V gene TRBV5-8 combines with J gene TRBJ2-7; 12 nucleotides match TRBD2. V dropped 4 bases and J dropped 6; count of bases not matched to a gene: 11. CDR3 length: 16 amino acids. CDR1 is SGHTS, CDR2 YDEGEE, per germline. The CDR3 region is CASSPGLAGLGFEQYF. The CDR3 coding sequence is TGTGCCAGCAGCCCAGGACTAGCGGGGTTGGGCTTCGAGCAGTACTTC.

This clone occurred once. This chain connects TRBV25-1 to TRBJ2-7, with D maybe TRBD2 (7 bases). V gave up 9 bases and J gave up 2 bases, with 17 bases separating them. CDR1 MGHDK and CDR2 SYGVNS come from the germline V gene. This CDR3 is 14 amino acids long. The CDR3 nucleotides are TGTGCCAGGGGGGGGGCAGGCCAAACCTACGAGCAGTACTTC. Its translation: CARGGAGQTYEQYF.

V gene TRBV20-1 combines with J gene TRBJ2-7, with unresolved D. V lost 3 bases and J lost 6, with 9 bases in between. CDR3 size: 11 residues. Germline V gene data show CDR1 as DFQATT and CDR2 as SNEGSKA (reference sequence). The CDR3 here is CSASKSGEQYF. For the CDR3, the DNA is TGCAGTGCTAGTAAGAGTGGCGAGCAGTACTTC.

This chain links TRBV5-8 with TRBJ2-7; D is ambiguous. The CDR3 has 16 residues. The V and J ends lost 0 bases and 6 bases respectively, with 19 bases between them. Germline V gene data show CDR1 as SGHTS and CDR2 as YDEGEE. CDR3 coding DNA: TGTGCCAGCAGCTTGGGTTGGGTTGCCGGAGCGAGCGAGCAGTACTTC. Its translation is CASSLGWVAGASEQYF.

The chain links TRBV30 to TRBJ2-1; D unresolved. The germline V gene encodes CDR1 GTSNPN and CDR2 SVGIG (reference sequence). The CDR3 covers 14 residues. With 2 bases removed from V and 6 bases from J, the gap between germline ends came to 14 bases. The CDR3 here is CAWSSTPVSNEQFF. The DNA of the CDR3 is TGTGCCTGGAGTTCCACTCCGGTCTCCAATGAGCAGTTCTTC. The full variable domain, in which reference TRBV30 and TRBJ2-1 provide the parts outside the CDR3, is SQTIHQWPATLVQPVGSPLSLECTVEGTSNPNLYWYRQAAGRGLQLLFYSVGIGQISSEVPQNLSASRPQDRQFILSSKKLLLSDSGFYLCAWSSTPVSNEQFFGPGTRLTVL.

This chain links TRBV6-5 with TRBJ2-7, with D unresolved. V dropped 5 bases and J dropped 3 bases, with 5 bases sitting between them. This CDR3 has 11 amino acids. From germline, CDR1 is MNHEY and CDR2 SVGAGI. In DNA, the CDR3 is TGTGCCAGCAGTACAGTCTACGAGCAGTACTTC. This gives the protein CASSTVYEQYF.

The J gene is TRBJ1-1, the V gene TRBV7-9, with D possibly being TRBD1 (6 bases). V was pared by 3 bases and J by 4 bases, with 9 bases between. Germline V gene data show CDR1 as SEHNR and CDR2 as FQNEAQ (reference sequence). The CDR3 is 13 residues long. The CDR3 nucleotides are TGTGCCAGCAGCTTCGTAGGGGGCACTGAAGCTTTCTTT. Translating it yields CASSFVGGTEAFF.

This rearrangement joins TRBV2 to TRBJ1-1; 7 bases match TRBD1. CDR1 and CDR2 (germline): SNHLY, FYNNEI. The CDR3 totals 12 residues. V shed 5 bases, J shed 6 bases, and the junction held 3 bases outside the gene matches. CDR3 bases: TGTGCCAGCAGTCGGGACAGTCCTGAAGCTTTCTTT. The encoded protein is CASSRDSPEAFF. Complete variable domain (other parts from reference TRBV2 and TRBJ1-1): EPEVTQTPSHQVTQMGQEVILRCVPISNHLYFYWYRQILGQKVEFLVSFYNNEISEKSEIFDDQFSVERPDGSNFTLKIRSTKLEDSAMYFCASSRDSPEAFFGQGTRLTVV.

The V gene is TRBV29-1, the J gene TRBJ1-2, with 9 bases that match TRBD1. Germline V gene lookup returns CDR1 SQVTM and CDR2 ANQGSEA. J lost 4 bases, V lost 1 base, and 1 base had no gene match. The CDR3 is made up of 13 amino acids. The CDR3 DNA reads as TGCAGCGTTGAAGCGGACAGGGGCTATGGCTACACCTTC. Translating it yields CSVEADRGYGYTF.

The J gene is TRBJ2-1, the V gene TRBV11-3; tentative D call: TRBD2 (5 bases). V lost 5 bases and J 7 bases, leaving 18 bases between the germline ends. The CDR3 contains 15 residues. Germline lookup yields CDR1 SGHNT and CDR2 YENEEA. This CDR3 is CASSVDYSGINEQFF. CDR3 in DNA: TGTGCCAGCAGCGTCGACTACTCCGGGATAAATGAGCAGTTCTTC. The whole variable domain, remainder taken from reference TRBV11-3 and TRBJ2-1, is EAGVVQSPRYKIIEKKQPVAFWCNPISGHNTLYWYLQNLGQGPELLIRYENEEAVDDSQLPKDRFSAERLKGVDSTLKIQPAELGDSAVYLCASSVDYSGINEQFFGPGTRLTVL.

This clone was observed a handful of times. V is TRBV12-3 or TRBV12-4 and J is TRBJ1-1, with a weak D call TRBD1 (5 bases). Between the trimmed V and J ends, which lost 7 bases and 5 bases, there was a span of 14 bases. This CDR3 spans 13 amino acids. CDR3 sequence (DNA): TGTGCCAGCAATCCGGGACTTTTAACTGAAGCTTTCTTT. It is translated as CASNPGLLTEAFF.

The rearrangement links TRBV14 to TRBJ2-4, with 10 positions matching TRBD2. Germline CDR1 reads SGHDN; CDR2 reads FVKESK. The CDR3 consists of 15 residues. Germline trimming cut 4 bases from V and 6 bases from J; bases unmatched to any gene: 6. CDR3 nucleotide sequence: TGTGCCAGCAGCCGAAGCGGGGGGGCCGGAAACATTCAGTACTTC. Translating it yields CASSRSGGAGNIQYF.

J is TRBJ2-5 and V is TRBV6-1, with TRBD1 matching over 8 bases. Germline CDR1 is MNHNS and CDR2 is SASEGT. The CDR3 is made up of 13 amino acids. With 0 bases clipped from V and 13 bases from J, the junction kept 7 bases outside the gene matches. Written as DNA, the CDR3 is TGTGCCAGCAGTGAAGCGGGACAGGCCCTTCCGTACTTC. Translation gives CASSEAGQALPYF.

This clone occurred once. The chain couples TRBV6-5 to TRBJ2-7; TRBD2 is a possible D gene (5 bases). This CDR3 comprises 14 residues. Germline loops: CDR1 MNHEY, CDR2 SVGAGI. V lost 0 bases, J lost 5 bases, and 11 bases lay in between. The CDR3 coding sequence is TGTGCCAGCAGTTACTCACGGGGTGTCCACGAGCAGTACTTC. Translating gives CASSYSRGVHEQYF.